This paragraph reports one TCR beta chain. This sample stems from a study of blood T cell repertoires in COVID-19. Generated by immunoSEQ multiplex PCR, the TCRdb table keeps only in-frame clones and is missing some. Of more than 200,000 clones listed, 86% are singletons. Trimming left V 3 bases short and J 4 bases short, with 6 bases between. This CDR3 has 12 residues. Germline V gene lookup returns CDR1 SNHLY and CDR2 FYNNEI. The source material was peripheral blood. The V gene is TRBV2, the J gene TRBJ1-2; no reliable D call. The source is a middle-aged man with acute or convalescent COVID-19. CDR3 sequence: CASSEGSYGYTF. The CDR3 DNA follows: TGTGCCAGCAGTGAGGGCAGCTATGGCTACACCTTC.